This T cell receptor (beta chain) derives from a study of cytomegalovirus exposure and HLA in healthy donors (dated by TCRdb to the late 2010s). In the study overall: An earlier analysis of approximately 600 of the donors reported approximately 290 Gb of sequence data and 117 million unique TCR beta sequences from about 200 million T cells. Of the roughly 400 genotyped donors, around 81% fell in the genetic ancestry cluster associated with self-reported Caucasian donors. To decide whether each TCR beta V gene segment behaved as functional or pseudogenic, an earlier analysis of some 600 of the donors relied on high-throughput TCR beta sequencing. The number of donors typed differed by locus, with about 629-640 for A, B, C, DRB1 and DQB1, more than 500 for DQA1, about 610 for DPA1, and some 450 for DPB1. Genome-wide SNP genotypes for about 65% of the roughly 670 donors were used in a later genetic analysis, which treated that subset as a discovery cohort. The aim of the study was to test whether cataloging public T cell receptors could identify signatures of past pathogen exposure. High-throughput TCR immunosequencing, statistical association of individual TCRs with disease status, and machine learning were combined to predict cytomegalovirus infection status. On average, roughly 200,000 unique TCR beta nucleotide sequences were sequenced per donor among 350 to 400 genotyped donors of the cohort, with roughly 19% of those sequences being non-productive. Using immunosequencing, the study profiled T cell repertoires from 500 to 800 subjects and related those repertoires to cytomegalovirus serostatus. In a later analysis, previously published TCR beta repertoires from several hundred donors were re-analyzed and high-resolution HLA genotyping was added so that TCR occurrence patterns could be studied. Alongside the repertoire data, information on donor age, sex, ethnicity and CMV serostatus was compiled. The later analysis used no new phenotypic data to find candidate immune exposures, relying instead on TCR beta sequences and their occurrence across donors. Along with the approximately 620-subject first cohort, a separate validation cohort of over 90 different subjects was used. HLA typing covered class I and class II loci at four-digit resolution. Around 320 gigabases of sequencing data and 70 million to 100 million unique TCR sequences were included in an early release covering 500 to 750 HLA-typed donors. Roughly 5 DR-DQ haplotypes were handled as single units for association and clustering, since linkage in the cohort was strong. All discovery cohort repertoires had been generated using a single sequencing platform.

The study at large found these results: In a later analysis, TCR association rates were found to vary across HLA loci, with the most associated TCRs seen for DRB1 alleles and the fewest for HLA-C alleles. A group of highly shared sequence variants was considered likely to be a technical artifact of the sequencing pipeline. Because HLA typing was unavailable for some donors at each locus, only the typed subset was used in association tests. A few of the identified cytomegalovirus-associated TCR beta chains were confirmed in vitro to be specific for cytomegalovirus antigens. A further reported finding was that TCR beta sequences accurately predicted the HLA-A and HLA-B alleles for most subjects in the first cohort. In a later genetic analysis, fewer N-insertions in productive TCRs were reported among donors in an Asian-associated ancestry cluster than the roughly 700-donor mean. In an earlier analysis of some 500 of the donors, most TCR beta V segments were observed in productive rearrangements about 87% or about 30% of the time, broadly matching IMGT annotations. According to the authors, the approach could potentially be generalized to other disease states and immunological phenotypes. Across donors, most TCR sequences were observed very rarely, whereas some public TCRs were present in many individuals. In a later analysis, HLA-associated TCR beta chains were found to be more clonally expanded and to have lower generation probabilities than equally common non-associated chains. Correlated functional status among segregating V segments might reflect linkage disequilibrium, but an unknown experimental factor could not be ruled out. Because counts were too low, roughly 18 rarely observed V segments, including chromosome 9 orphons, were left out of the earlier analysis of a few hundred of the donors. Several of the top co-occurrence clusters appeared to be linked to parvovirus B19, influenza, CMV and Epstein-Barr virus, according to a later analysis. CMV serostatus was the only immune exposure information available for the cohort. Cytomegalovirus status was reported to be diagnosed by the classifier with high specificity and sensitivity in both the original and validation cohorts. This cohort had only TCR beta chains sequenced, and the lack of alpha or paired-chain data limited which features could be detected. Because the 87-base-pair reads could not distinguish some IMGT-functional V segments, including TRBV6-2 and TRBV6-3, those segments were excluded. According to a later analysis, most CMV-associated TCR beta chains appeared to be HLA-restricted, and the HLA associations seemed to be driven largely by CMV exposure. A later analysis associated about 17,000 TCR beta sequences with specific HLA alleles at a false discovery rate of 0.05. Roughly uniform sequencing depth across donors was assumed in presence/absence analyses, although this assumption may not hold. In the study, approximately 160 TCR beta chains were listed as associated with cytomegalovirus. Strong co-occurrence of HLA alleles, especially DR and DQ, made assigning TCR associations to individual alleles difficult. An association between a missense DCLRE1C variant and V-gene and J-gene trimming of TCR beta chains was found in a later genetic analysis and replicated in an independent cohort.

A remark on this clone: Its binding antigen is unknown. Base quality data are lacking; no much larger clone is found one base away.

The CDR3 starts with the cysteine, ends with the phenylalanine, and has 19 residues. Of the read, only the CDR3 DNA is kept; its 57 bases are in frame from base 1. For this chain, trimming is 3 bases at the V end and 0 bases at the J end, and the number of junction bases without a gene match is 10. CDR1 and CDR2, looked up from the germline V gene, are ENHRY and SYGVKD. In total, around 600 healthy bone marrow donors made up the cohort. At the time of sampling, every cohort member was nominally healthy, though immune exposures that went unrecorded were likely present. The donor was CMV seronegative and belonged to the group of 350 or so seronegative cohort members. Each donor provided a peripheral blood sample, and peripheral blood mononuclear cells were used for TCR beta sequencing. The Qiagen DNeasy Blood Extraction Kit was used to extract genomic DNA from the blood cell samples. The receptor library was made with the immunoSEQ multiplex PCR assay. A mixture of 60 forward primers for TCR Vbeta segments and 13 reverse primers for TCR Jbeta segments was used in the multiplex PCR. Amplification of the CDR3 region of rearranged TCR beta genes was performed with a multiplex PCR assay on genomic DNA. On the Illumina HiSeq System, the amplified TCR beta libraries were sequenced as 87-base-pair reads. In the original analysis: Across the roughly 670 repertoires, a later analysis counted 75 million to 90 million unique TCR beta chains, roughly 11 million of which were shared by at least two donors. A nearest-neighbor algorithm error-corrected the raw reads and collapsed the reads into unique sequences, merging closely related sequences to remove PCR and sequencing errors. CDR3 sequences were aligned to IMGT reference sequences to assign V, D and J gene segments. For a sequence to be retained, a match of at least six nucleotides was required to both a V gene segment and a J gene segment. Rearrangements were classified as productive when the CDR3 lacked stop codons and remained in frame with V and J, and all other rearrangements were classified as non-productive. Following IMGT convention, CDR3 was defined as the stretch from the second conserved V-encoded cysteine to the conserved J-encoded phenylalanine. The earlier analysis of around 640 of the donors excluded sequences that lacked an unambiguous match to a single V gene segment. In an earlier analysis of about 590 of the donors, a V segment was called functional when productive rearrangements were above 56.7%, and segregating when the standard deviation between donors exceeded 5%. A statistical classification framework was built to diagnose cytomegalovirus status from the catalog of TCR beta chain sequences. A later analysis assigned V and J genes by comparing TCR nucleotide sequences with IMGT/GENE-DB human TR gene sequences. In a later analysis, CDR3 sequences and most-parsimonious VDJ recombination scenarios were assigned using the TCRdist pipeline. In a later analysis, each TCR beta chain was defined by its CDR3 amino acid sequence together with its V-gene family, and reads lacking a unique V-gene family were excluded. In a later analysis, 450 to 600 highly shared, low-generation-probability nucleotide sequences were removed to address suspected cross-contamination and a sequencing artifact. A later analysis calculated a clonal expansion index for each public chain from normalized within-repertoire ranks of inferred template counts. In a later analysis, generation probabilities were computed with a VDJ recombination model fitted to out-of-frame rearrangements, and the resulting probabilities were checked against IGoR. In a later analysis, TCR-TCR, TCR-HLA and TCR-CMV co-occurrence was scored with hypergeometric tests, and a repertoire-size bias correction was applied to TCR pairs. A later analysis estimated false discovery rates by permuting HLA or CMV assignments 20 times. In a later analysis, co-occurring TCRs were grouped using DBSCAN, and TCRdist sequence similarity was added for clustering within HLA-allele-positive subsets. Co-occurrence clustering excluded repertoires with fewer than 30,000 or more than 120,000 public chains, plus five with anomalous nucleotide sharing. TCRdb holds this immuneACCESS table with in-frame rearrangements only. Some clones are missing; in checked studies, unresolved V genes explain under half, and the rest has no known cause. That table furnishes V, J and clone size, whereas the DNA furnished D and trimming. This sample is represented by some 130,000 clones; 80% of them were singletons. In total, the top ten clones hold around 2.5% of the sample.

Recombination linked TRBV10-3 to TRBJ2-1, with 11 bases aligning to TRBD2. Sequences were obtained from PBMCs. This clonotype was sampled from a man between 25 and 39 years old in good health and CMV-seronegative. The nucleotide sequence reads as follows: TGTGCCATCAGTGACCTAGCGGGAGGTTCCTCGAGCTCCTACAATGAGCAGTTCTTC. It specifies CAISDLAGGSSSSYNEQFF.